The rows below give T cell receptor beta chains drawn from one sample of a study of CXCR3-negative and CXCR3-positive naive CD8 T cells. After re-calling the 5' RACE reads, TCRdb lists one entry per CDR3 protein, DNA absent. This repertoire includes 100,000 to 150,000 distinct CDR3 sequences. The sequenced sample consisted of naive CXCR3- CD8+ T cells from blood. These receptors originate from a human donor in good health. Some clones in this sample may be carry-over from other donors' samples. The CDR3 runs from the conserved cysteine through the conserved F or W.

j_call v_call cdr3_aa
TRBJ2-3 TRBV3-1 CASSQGRMTDTQYF
TRBJ2-1 TRBV19 CASSRTSYNEQFF
TRBJ2-1 TRBV6-8 CASTQTRLSYNEQFF
TRBJ2-1 TRBV20-1 CSAAPGGIYNEQFF
TRBJ2-7 TRBV4-2 CASSPRTDSYEQYF
TRBJ2-2 TRBV29-1 CSAKNAGSGGNTGELFF
TRBJ2-7 TRBV6-2/TRBV6-3 CASSLATYEQYF
TRBJ2-7 TRBV6-7 CASTDWTSRSYEQYF
TRBJ2-7 TRBV20-1 CSASGQLTRNEQYF
TRBJ2-1 TRBV6-5 CASSRTSGGTYNEQFF
TRBJ2-7 TRBV5-1 CASSSGTQGASYEQYF
TRBJ1-5 TRBV5-1 CASSFGGINQPQHF
TRBJ2-7 TRBV7-8 CASSFLAGDLYEQYF
TRBJ2-1 TRBV5-1 CASSLVGVGYNEQFF
TRBJ1-4 TRBV2 CASSEALPTTNEKLFF
TRBJ2-1 TRBV10-3 CAISELAGDANNEQFF
TRBJ1-1 TRBV7-3 CASSAIRRMNTEAFF
TRBJ2-1 TRBV29-1 CSVEVEGANEQFF
TRBJ2-2 TRBV29-1 CSVYLYDSGGNTGELFF
TRBJ1-2 TRBV12-3/TRBV12-4 CASSSSTGDPYGYTF
TRBJ2-5 TRBV27 CASSLRGVRGVRETQYF
TRBJ1-2 TRBV5-1 CASSPNPTKGQSTYAYGYTF
TRBJ2-3 TRBV6-6 CASSSMTDTQYF
TRBJ2-1 TRBV28 CASGLAGEPYNEQFF
TRBJ2-5 TRBV29-1 CSVFYHLGLETQYF
TRBJ1-1 TRBV10-1 CASSVVRGRVDTEAFF
TRBJ1-1 TRBV29-1 CSVVPDRVDGAFF
TRBJ2-1 TRBV29-1 CSVEEGNEQFF
TRBJ2-7 TRBV7-9 CASSFNFKGEQYF
TRBJ2-7 TRBV29-1 CSVVASGSLYEQYF
TRBJ2-7 TRBV21-1 CASSNSVMSGEVDSYEQYF
TRBJ2-1 TRBV6-5 CASSGVVGFEQFF
TRBJ2-7 TRBV25-1 CASSELSSTGGFDEQYF
TRBJ2-1 TRBV5-1 CASSTNNEQFF
TRBJ1-3 TRBV15 CATSRTGGNTIYF
TRBJ2-1 TRBV29-1 CSVEGPRQGLYNEQFF
TRBJ2-2 TRBV12-3/TRBV12-4 CASSPRGLGTGELFF
TRBJ2-3 TRBV6-4 CASSALAGGADTQYF
TRBJ2-1 TRBV29-1 CSVDRTSYNEQFF
TRBJ2-1 TRBV5-1 CASSLALAGGTYYNEQFF
TRBJ2-7 TRBV20-1 CSARATGTYSYEQYF
TRBJ2-2 TRBV2 CASSEYHTGELFF
TRBJ2-7 TRBV5-6 CASSLRADGEQYF
TRBJ2-7 TRBV14 CASSDWGGGYEQYF
TRBJ1-1 TRBV11-2 CASSLPRALEAFF
TRBJ2-7 TRBV9 CASSPRISGSSYEQYF
TRBJ1-1 TRBV6-1 CASSPPTNTEAFF
TRBJ2-5 TRBV10-3 CAISEVMGRPEHSQTETQYF
TRBJ1-6 TRBV19 CASSIMLTGDSPLHF
TRBJ1-6 TRBV15 CATSDRYSPLHF
TRBJ2-3 TRBV12-3/TRBV12-4 CASSLSRADTQYF
TRBJ2-1 TRBV11-2 CASSWESSAYNEQFF
TRBJ2-3 TRBV9 CASSARGDTQYF